This T cell receptor (beta chain) stems from a study of T-cell memory formation after mild COVID-19. Trimming removed 4 bases at V and 6 bases at J, with 7 bases between. This CDR3 has 11 amino acids. Germline loops: CDR1 SGHDT, CDR2 YYEEEE. This clonotype was seen many times. Constant-segment-primed 5'RACE gave TCR alpha and TCR beta cDNA libraries with sample barcodes and UMIs. TCRdb fed the 5' RACE reads into MiXCR, producing one record per CDR3 protein. The repertoire holds 150,000 to 200,000 distinct CDR3 sequences, under 14% seen once, with around 3.8% in the top ten. The clonotype was recovered from a man between 18 and 29 years old who had mild COVID-19 (a few samples of this study predate the infection). Cell type and time point are not known. This chain links TRBV5-6 with TRBJ1-2; unclear D gene. Input material: PBMCs or a T cell subset sorted from them (not recorded which). The chain's CDR3 is CASSLINGYTF. In DNA form, the CDR3 reads TGTGCCAGCAGCCTAATAAATGGCTACACCTTC.